The 12 T cell receptor beta chains reported below all come from one sample, sequenced in a study of blood T cell repertoires in COVID-19. Data came from immunoSEQ multiplex PCR; TCRdb stores just in-frame clones and leaves some out. The repertoire holds 40,000 to 55,000 clones, with almost 80% as singletons. What was sequenced was PBMCs or T cells enriched from blood (not recorded which). The receptors were gathered from a woman aged 45 to 65 with acute COVID-19.

The chain couples TRBV28 to TRBJ1-2, with D perhaps matching TRBD1 (5 bases). V lost 6 bases and J 3 bases, leaving 11 bases between the germline ends. This CDR3 comprises 13 residues. CDR1 and CDR2 from the germline V gene are MDHEN and SYDVKM. The CDR3 nucleotides read TGTGCCAGCAGGGGGCAGGGCGACTATGGCTACACCTTC. Amino acid sequence: CASRGQGDYGYTF.

V gene TRBV7-3 combines with J gene TRBJ2-3; D possibly corresponds to TRBD2 (7 bases). This CDR3 spans 15 amino acids. Germline CDR1 reads SGHTA; CDR2 reads FQGTGA. Trimming shortened V by 1 base and J by 5 bases, and 13 bases separated the two germline ends. The DNA for the CDR3 is TGTGCCAGCAGCTTAAGCGGGGGCCTAGGAGATACGCAGTATTTT. Protein product: CASSLSGGLGDTQYF.

This clone was observed once. This chain links TRBV5-1 with TRBJ2-3; TRBD2 aligns across 8 bases. Per the germline V gene, CDR1 is SGHRS and CDR2 is YFSETQ. The CDR3 spans 14 residues. The V and J ends lost 4 bases and 1 base, in that order; junction bases with no gene match: 2. CDR3 in amino acids: CASSTTSGTDTQYF. The CDR3 nucleotides are TGCGCCAGCAGCACGACTAGCGGCACAGATACGCAGTATTTT.

This clone occurred a few times. The chain couples TRBV30 to TRBJ1-1, with D possibly TRBD1 on 6 matching bases. The CDR3 covers 15 residues. Germline CDR1 is GTSNPN and CDR2 is SVGIG (reference sequence). V was pared by 0 bases and J by 3 bases, with 14 bases between. CDR3 in DNA: TGTGCCTGGAGTGTAGGGCTGGCAGGGGACACTGAAGCTTTCTTT. Protein sequence: CAWSVGLAGDTEAFF.

The chain carries TRBV9 and TRBJ2-2; possibly TRBD1 for D (5 bases). The ends were cut back, 2 bases at V and 6 bases at J, with 11 bases in the middle. CDR1 is SGDLS and CDR2 is YYNGEE in the germline V gene. This CDR3 comprises 14 residues. CDR3 region: CASSVKGSAGELFF. The CDR3, as DNA: TGTGCCAGCAGCGTGAAGGGGTCCGCCGGGGAGCTGTTTTTT.

J is TRBJ1-3 and V is TRBV7-9, with D possibly TRBD1 on 5 matching bases. The CDR3 is 14 residues long. Germline values: CDR1 SEHNR, CDR2 FQNEAQ (reference sequence). V lost 5 bases and J lost 4, with 12 bases in between. CDR3 sequence: CASSGAGLGNTIYF. Written as DNA, the CDR3 is TGTGCCAGCAGCGGAGCAGGGTTAGGAAACACCATATATTTT.

The rearrangement links TRBV6-2 or TRBV6-3 to TRBJ2-7; D gene ambiguous. The germline V gene has CDR1 MNHEY and CDR2 SVGEGT. The germline V and J ends were trimmed by 4 bases and 4 bases, with 8 bases remaining between them. This CDR3 is built from 12 residues. DNA of the CDR3: TGTGCCAGCAGTTCTCCTCTGTACGAGCAGTACTTC. This encodes CASSSPLYEQYF.

This chain connects TRBV19 to TRBJ1-5; TRBD1 might be the D (6 bases). CDR1 LNHDA and CDR2 SQIVND come from the germline V gene (reference sequence). The CDR3 spans 15 residues. V dropped 8 bases and J dropped 4 bases, with 18 bases sitting between them. The CDR3 coding sequence is TGTGCCAGTTCCCCCTTTGGACAGCAAAATCAGCCCCAGCATTTT. It codes for CASSPFGQQNQPQHF.

The chain employs TRBV28 and TRBJ2-5; 10 bases align to TRBD2. Germline-derived CDR1 and CDR2 are MDHEN and SYDVKM. V lost 6 bases, J lost 7 bases, and 5 bases stayed unmatched. CDR3 length: 13 amino acids. The chain's CDR3 is CASRLAGGRTQYF. In DNA form, the CDR3 reads TGTGCCAGCAGGTTAGCGGGGGGCCGGACCCAGTACTTC.

The chain has TRBV27 and TRBJ2-7; D may be TRBD2 (6 bases). CDR1 is MNHEY and CDR2 is SMNVEV in the germline V gene (reference sequence). This CDR3 has 15 amino acids. Trimming took 1 base from V and 0 from J, leaving 10 bases between them. The CDR3 DNA sequence: TGTGCCAGCAGTTTATTTAGCGGAAGCTCCTACGAGCAGTACTTC. Translated: CASSLFSGSSYEQYF.

V usage is TRBV11-2 and J usage is TRBJ1-4; possibly TRBD1 for D (6 bases). The CDR3 sequence is 13 residues long. Germline CDR1 is SGHAT and CDR2 is FQNNGV. Trimming cost V 7 bases and J 7 bases, with 13 bases left between them. CDR3 nucleotides: TGTGCCAGCACCAAACAGGGCGGTGAAAAACTGTTTTTT. The encoded protein is CASTKQGGEKLFF.

V usage is TRBV9 and J usage is TRBJ1-2; maybe TRBD1 (6 bases). Trimming pared 4 bases from V and 7 bases from J, leaving 20 bases between. The CDR3 covers 15 residues. Germline V gene lookup returns CDR1 SGDLS and CDR2 YYNGEE. The CDR3 region is CASSPPAGAMGGYTF. Written as DNA, the CDR3 is TGTGCCAGCAGCCCCCCCGCAGGGGCGATGGGTGGCTACACCTTC.